The clone carrying this TCR beta chain was detected a few times. Its matching antigen is unknown. The entry originates in a study of cytomegalovirus exposure and HLA in healthy donors. General observations from the study: Later analysis associated a missense DCLRE1C variant with TCR beta V- and J-gene trimming. Generally TCR sequences proved uncommon, though certain public TCRs appeared in numerous donors.

The PCR used 60 Vbeta and 13 Jbeta primers. The assay was immunoSEQ multiplex PCR, and TCRdb's table has in-frame clones only and misses some. The data hold about 80,000 clones, with approximately 65% observed a single time. Germline V gives CDR1 PRHDT, CDR2 FYEKMQ (reference sequence). The CDR3 loop spans 15 amino acids. V was clipped by 5 bases and J by 4 bases; unmatched bases: 8. The clonotype originates from a male donor in good health and CMV-seropositive. The chain combines TRBV13 with TRBJ2-1; 7 bases fit TRBD1. The source material was PBMCs. CDR3 sequence: CASSSSGTAYNEQFF. The CDR3 nucleotides are TGTGCCAGCAGCAGTTCAGGGACAGCTTACAATGAGCAGTTCTTC.